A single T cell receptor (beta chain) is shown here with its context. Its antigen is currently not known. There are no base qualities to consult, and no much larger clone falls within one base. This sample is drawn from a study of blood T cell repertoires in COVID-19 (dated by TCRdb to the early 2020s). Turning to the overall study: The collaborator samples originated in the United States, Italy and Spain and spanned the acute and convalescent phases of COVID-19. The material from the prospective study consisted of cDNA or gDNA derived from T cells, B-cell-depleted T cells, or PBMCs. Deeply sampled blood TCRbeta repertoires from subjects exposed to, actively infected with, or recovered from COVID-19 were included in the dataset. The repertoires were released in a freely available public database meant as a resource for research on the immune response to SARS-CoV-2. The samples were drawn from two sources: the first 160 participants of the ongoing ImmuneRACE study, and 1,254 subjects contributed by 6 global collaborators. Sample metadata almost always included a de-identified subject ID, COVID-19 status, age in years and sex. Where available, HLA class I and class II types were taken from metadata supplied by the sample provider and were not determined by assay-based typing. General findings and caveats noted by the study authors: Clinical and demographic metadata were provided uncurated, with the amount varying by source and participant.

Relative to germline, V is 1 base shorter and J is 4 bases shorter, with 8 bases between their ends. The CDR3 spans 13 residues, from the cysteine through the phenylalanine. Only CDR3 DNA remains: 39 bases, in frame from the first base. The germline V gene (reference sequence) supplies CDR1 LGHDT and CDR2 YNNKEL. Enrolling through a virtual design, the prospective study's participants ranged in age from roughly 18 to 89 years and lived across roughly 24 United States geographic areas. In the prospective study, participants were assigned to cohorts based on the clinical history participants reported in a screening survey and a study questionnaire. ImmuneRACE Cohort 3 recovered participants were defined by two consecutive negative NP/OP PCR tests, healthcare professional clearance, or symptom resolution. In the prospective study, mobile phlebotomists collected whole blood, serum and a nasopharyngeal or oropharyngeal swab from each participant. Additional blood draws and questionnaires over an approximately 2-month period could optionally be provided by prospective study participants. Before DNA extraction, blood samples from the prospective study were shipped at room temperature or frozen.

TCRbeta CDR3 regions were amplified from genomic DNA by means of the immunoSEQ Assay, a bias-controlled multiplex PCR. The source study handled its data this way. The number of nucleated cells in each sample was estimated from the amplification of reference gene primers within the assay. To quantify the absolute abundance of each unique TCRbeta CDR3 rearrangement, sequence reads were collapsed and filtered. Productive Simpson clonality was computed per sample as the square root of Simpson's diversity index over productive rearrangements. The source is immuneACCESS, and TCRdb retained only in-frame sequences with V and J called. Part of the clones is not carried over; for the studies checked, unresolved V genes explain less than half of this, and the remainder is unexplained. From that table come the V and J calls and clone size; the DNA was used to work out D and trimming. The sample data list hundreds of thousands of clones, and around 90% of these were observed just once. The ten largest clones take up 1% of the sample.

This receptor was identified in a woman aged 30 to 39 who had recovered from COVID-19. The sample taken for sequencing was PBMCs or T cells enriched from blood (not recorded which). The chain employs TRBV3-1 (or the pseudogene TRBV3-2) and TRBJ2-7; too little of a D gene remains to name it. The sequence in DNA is TGTGCCAGCAGCCAAGGGTCTGCGTACGAGCAGTACTTC. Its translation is CASSQGSAYEQYF.